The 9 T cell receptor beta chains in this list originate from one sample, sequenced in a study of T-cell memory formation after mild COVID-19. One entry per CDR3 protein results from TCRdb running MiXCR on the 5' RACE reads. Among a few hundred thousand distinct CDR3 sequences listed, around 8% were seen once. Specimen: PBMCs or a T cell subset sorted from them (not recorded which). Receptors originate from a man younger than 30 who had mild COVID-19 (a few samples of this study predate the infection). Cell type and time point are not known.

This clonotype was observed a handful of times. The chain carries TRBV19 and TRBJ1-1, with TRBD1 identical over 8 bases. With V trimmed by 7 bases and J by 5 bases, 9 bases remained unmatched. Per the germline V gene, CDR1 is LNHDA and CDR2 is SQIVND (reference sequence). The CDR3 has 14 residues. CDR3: CASNPGQGRTEAFF. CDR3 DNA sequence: TGTGCCAGTAACCCCGGACAGGGAAGGACTGAAGCTTTCTTT.

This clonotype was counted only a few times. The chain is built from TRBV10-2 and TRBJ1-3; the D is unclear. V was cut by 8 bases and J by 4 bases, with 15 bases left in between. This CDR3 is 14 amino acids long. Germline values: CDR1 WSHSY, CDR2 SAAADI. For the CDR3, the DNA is TGCGCCAGCGGGCGCGGCCTGGACGGAAACACCATATATTTT. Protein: CASGRGLDGNTIYF.

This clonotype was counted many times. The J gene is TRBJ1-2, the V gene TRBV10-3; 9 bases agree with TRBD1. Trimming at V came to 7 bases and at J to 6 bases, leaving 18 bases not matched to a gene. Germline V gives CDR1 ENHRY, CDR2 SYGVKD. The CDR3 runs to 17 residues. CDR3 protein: CAIKPLAGTGKEHGYTF. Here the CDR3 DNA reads TGTGCCATCAAACCCCTGGCTGGGACAGGGAAGGAACATGGCTACACCTTC.

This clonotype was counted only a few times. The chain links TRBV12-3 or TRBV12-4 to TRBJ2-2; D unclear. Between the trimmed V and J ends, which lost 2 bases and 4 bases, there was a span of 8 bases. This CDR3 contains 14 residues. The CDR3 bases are TGTGCCAGCAGTTTAAACAGCCGCACCGGGGAGCTGTTTTTT. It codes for CASSLNSRTGELFF.

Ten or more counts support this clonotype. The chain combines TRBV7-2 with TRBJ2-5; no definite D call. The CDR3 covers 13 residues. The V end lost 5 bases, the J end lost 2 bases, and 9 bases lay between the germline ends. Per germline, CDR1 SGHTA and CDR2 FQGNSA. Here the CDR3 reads CASSPRRQETQYF. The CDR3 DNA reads TGTGCCAGCAGCCCTAGACGACAAGAGACCCAGTACTTC.

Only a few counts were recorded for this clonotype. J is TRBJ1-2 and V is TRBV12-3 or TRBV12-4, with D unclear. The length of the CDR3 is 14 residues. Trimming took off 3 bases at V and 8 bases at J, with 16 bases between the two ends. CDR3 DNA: TGTGCCAGCAGTTTGTCACAGTCCCCTTGGGGCTACACCTTC. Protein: CASSLSQSPWGYTF.

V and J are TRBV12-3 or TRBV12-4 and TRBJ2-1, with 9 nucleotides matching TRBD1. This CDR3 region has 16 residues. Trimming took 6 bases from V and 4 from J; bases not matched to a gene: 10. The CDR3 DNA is TGTGCCAGCAGCCCCCTGGGGACAGGGCCGTACAATGAGCAGTTCTTC. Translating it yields CASSPLGTGPYNEQFF.

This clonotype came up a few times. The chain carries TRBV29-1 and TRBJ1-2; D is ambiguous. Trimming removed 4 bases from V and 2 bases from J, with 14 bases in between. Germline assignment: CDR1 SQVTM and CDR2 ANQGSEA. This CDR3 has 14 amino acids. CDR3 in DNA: TGCAGCGTTGGCCCGGAGGCCCCAAACTATGGCTACACCTTC. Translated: CSVGPEAPNYGYTF.

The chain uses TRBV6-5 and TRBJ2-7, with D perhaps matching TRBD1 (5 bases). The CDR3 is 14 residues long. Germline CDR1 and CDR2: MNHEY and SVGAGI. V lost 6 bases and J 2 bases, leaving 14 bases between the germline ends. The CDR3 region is CASSRLGVTYEQYF. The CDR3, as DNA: TGTGCCAGCAGCCGTCTAGGGGTAACCTACGAGCAGTACTTC.